Presented here are 20 T cell receptor beta chains from one specimen sequenced in a study of blood T cell repertoires in COVID-19. TCRdb's table, derived via immunoSEQ multiplex PCR, lists solely in-frame clones and lacks some. This sample has around 290,000 clones, with 85% to 90% found just once. Input material: PBMCs or T cells enriched from blood (not recorded which). These receptors all come from a woman in her sixties or seventies in a cohort exposed to, infected with or recovered from COVID-19 (not recorded which).

This clone was counted a single time. The chain links TRBV6-1 to TRBJ1-5; D is uncertain. The CDR3 extends over 15 amino acids. CDR1 is MNHNS and CDR2 is SASEGT in the germline V gene. Trimming stripped 2 bases from V and 6 bases from J, with 14 bases between. CDR3 coding DNA: TGTGCCAGCAGTGAAAGGCGACAACCGGCTCAGCCCCAGCATTTT. This encodes CASSERRQPAQPQHF.

V and J are TRBV7-3 and TRBJ2-7; 9 bases fit TRBD1. J lost 7 bases, V lost 5 bases, and 9 bases had no gene match. The CDR3 has 14 amino acids. CDR1 is SGHTA and CDR2 is FQGTGA in the germline V gene. CDR3 sequence: CASSPGTGLDEQYF. The CDR3 nucleotides are TGTGCCAGCAGCCCCGGGACAGGGCTGGATGAGCAGTACTTC.

The chain combines TRBV10-2 with TRBJ2-2, with TRBD1 identical over 8 bases. In germline, CDR1 is WSHSY, CDR2 SAAADI. Trimming took 6 bases from V and 3 from J; bases not matched to a gene: 15. The CDR3 runs 18 residues. The CDR3 sequence is CASSGDRKRPTDTGELFF. Written as DNA, the CDR3 is TGCGCCAGCAGCGGGGACAGGAAAAGGCCCACGGACACCGGGGAGCTGTTTTTT.

The chain carries TRBV28 and TRBJ1-3, with 8 bases that match TRBD1. Germline CDR1 and CDR2: MDHEN and SYDVKM. V shed 8 bases, J shed 0 bases, and the junction held 21 bases outside the gene matches. This CDR3 is built from 20 residues. In DNA form, the CDR3 reads TGTGCCAGCCGGGCCGAAGACAGGGGAGAAGGAAGGGTCTCTGGAAACACCATATATTTT. Amino acid sequence: CASRAEDRGEGRVSGNTIYF.

The chain joins TRBV2 to TRBJ1-5, with D possibly TRBD1 on 6 matching bases. The CDR3 sequence is 15 residues long. Trimming took 3 bases from V and 4 from J, leaving 13 bases between them. The V gene's germline CDR1 is SNHLY and CDR2 FYNNEI. The CDR3 reads CASSDPEDRNQPQHF. In nucleotides, the CDR3 is TGTGCCAGCAGTGACCCCGAGGACAGAAATCAGCCCCAGCATTTT.

V usage is TRBV20-1 and J usage is TRBJ2-5, with D possibly TRBD1 on 6 matching bases. Trimming shortened V by 3 bases and J by 2 bases, and 10 bases separated the two germline ends. Germline V gives CDR1 DFQATT, CDR2 SNEGSKA (reference sequence). This CDR3 has 13 amino acids. The CDR3 bases are TGCAGTGCTAGTGGAGACAGGCAAGAGACCCAGTACTTC. Its translation is CSASGDRQETQYF.

The chain uses TRBV6-5 and TRBJ2-3, with TRBD2 matching over 7 bases. Germline trimming cut 6 bases from V and 3 bases from J; bases unmatched to any gene: 6. The CDR3 runs to 14 residues. Germline lookup yields CDR1 MNHEY and CDR2 SVGAGI. The CDR3 DNA reads as TGTGCCAGCAGGCGGGGGTCGGGAACAGATACGCAGTATTTT. It encodes CASRRGSGTDTQYF.

This clone was seen once. The rearrangement uses TRBV7-3 and TRBJ2-5, with D possibly TRBD1 on 5 matching bases. Germline CDR1 and CDR2: SGHTA and FQGTGA. The CDR3 covers 12 residues. V gave up 7 bases and J gave up 7 bases, with 13 bases separating them. DNA for the CDR3: TGTGCCAGCATACTGACAGTTCGGACCCAGTACTTC. Residues: CASILTVRTQYF.

V gene TRBV28 combines with J gene TRBJ2-7; tentative D call: TRBD2 (6 bases). The CDR3 has 10 residues. In germline, CDR1 is MDHEN, CDR2 SYDVKM. Trimming stripped 8 bases from V and 9 bases from J, with 11 bases between. CDR3 in amino acids: CASGGIWQYF. The CDR3, as DNA: TGTGCCAGCGGGGGGATATGGCAGTACTTC.

The chain recombines TRBV2 with TRBJ1-5; 7 nucleotides line up with TRBD1. The length of the CDR3 is 16 residues. The V gene end was trimmed by 7 bases and the J gene end by 0 bases; junction bases not matched to a gene: 9. CDR1 and CDR2 from the germline V gene are SNHLY and FYNNEI. The CDR3: CASKRQGSLSNQPQHF. CDR3 nucleotide sequence: TGTGCCAGCAAGAGACAGGGCTCCCTTAGCAATCAGCCCCAGCATTTT.

The genes are TRBV14 and TRBJ1-2, with D tentatively TRBD1 (6 bases). Germline assignment: CDR1 SGHDN and CDR2 FVKESK. V lost 5 bases and J lost 4, with 11 bases in between. The CDR3 is made up of 13 amino acids. The CDR3 DNA sequence: TGTGCCAGCAGCACAGGGACGGCCTATGGCTACACCTTC. Protein product: CASSTGTAYGYTF. The whole variable domain, remainder taken from reference TRBV14 and TRBJ1-2, is EAGVTQFPSHSVIEKGQTVTLRCDPISGHDNLYWYRRVMGKEIKFLLHFVKESKQDESGMPNNRFLAERTGGTYSTLKVQPAELEDSGVYFCASSTGTAYGYTFGSGTRLTVV.

The chain joins TRBV6-5 to TRBJ2-7, with 8 bases that match TRBD1. J gave up 3 bases and V 5 bases, and 9 bases lay outside the gene matches. The CDR3 runs to 15 residues. Germline assignment: CDR1 MNHEY and CDR2 SVGAGI. CDR3 region: CASSPRAGGFYEQYF. For the CDR3, the DNA is TGTGCCAGCAGTCCCCGCGCAGGGGGCTTCTACGAGCAGTACTTC.

The chain links TRBV28 to TRBJ2-7; 13 bases agree with TRBD2. V was clipped by 5 bases and J by 3 bases; unmatched bases: 7. The CDR3 spans 16 residues. Germline V gene data show CDR1 as MDHEN and CDR2 as SYDVKM. CDR3 protein: CASSPGGLAGNYEQYF. The CDR3 DNA reads as TGTGCCAGCAGTCCGGGGGGACTAGCGGGAAACTACGAGCAGTACTTC.

This sequence joins TRBV4-1 and TRBJ2-2; D is uncertain. The CDR3 has 16 residues. V was shortened by 0 bases and J by 3 bases, with 11 bases between the two germline ends. Germline-derived CDR1 and CDR2 are MGHRA and YSYEKL. The CDR3, as DNA: TGCGCCAGCAGCCAAGAGAGAGTAGGAGACACCGGGGAGCTGTTTTTT. Its protein is CASSQERVGDTGELFF.

This clone was seen a handful of times. This chain joins TRBV25-1 and TRBJ2-1; 9 nucleotides align to TRBD2. The length of the CDR3 is 16 residues. Germline lookup yields CDR1 MGHDK and CDR2 SYGVNS. The trim removed 2 bases at V and 9 bases at J, leaving 11 bases unmatched. CDR3 sequence (DNA): TGTGCCAGCAGTGAACTGGGGGGACTAGCTCAGGGTGAGCAGTTCTTC. This codes for CASSELGGLAQGEQFF.

V is TRBV6-5 and J is TRBJ2-3, with D hard to call. V gave up 4 bases and J gave up 0 bases, with 5 bases separating them. Germline CDR1 is MNHEY and CDR2 is SVGAGI. The length of the CDR3 is 13 residues. CDR3 loop: CASSSTSTDTQYF. The CDR3 DNA reads as TGTGCCAGCAGTTCCACTAGCACAGATACGCAGTATTTT.

The V call is TRBV7-9, the J call TRBJ1-5, with D perhaps matching TRBD1 (5 bases). The CDR3 is 14 amino acids. Deletions cut 0 bases from V and 3 bases from J, with 6 bases between. CDR1 is SEHNR and CDR2 is FQNEAQ in the germline V gene (reference sequence). The chain's CDR3 is CASSLAGDNQPQHF. In DNA form, the CDR3 reads TGTGCCAGCAGCTTAGCAGGGGACAATCAGCCCCAGCATTTT.

This rearrangement joins TRBV5-1 to TRBJ2-1; TRBD1 matches at 9 bases. Trimming removed 0 bases from V and 7 bases from J; junction bases left unmatched: 8. CDR3 length equals 16 residues. Germline loops: CDR1 SGHRS, CDR2 YFSETQ. Here the CDR3 reads CASSLGDREVSNEQFF. The CDR3 DNA reads TGCGCCAGCAGCTTGGGGGACAGGGAAGTATCGAATGAGCAGTTCTTC.

The rearrangement links TRBV5-6 to TRBJ2-3, with 7 bases identical to TRBD2. CDR1 is SGHDT and CDR2 is YYEEEE in the germline V gene. CDR3 length equals 15 residues. The V gene end was trimmed by 2 bases and the J gene end by 2 bases; junction bases not matched to a gene: 5. CDR3 residues: CASSFLSGTTDTQYF. Written as DNA, the CDR3 is TGTGCCAGCAGCTTTCTGAGCGGGACCACAGATACGCAGTATTTT.

This clone was counted a few times. The chain joins TRBV28 to TRBJ1-4, with unresolved D. Germline V lookup: CDR1 MDHEN, CDR2 SYDVKM. Trimming took 2 bases from V and 4 from J, leaving 8 bases between them. CDR3 length: 14 amino acids. The CDR3 is CASSLTTVNEKLFF. For the CDR3, the DNA is TGTGCCAGCAGTTTAACAACAGTTAATGAAAAACTGTTTTTT. The variable domain in full, completed from reference TRBV28 and TRBJ1-4, reads DVKVTQSSRYLVKRTGEKVFLECVQDMDHENMFWYRQDPGLGLRLIYFSYDVKMKEKGDIPEGYSVSREKKERFSLILESASTNQTSMYLCASSLTTVNEKLFFGSGTQLSVL.